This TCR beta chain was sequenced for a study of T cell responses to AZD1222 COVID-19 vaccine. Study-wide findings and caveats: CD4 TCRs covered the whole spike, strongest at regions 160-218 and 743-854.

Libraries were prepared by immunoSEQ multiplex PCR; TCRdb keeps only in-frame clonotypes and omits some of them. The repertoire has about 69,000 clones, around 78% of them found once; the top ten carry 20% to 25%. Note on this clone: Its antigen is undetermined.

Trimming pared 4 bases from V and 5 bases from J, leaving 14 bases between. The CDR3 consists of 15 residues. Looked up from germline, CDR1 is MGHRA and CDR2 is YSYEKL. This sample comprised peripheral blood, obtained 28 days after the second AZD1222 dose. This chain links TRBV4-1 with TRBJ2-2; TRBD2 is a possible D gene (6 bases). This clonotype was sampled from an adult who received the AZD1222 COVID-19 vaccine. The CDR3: CASSPGTRLTGELFF. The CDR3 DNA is TGCGCCAGCAGCCCCGGGACTCGACTTACCGGGGAGCTGTTTTTT.